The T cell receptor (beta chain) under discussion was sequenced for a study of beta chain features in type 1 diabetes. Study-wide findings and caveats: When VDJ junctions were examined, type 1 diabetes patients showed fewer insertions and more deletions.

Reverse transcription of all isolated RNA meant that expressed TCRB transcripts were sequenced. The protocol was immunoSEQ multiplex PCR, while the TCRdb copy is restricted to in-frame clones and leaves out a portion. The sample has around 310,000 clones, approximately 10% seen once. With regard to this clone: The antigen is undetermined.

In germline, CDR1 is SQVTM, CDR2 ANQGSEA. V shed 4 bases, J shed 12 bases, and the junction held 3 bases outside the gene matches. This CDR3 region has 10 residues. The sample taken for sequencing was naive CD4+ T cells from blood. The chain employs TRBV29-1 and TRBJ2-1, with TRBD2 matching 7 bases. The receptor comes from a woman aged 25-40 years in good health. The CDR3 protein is CSVAQRGQFF. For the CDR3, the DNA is TGCAGCGTTGCCCAGCGGGGGCAGTTCTTC.